Listed below are T cell receptor beta chains from one sample, sequenced in a study of cytomegalovirus exposure and HLA in healthy donors. Measured with immunoSEQ multiplex PCR; TCRdb has only the in-frame clones, and not every one. This table has around 150,000 clones, approximately 86% appearing once. Sequences were obtained from PBMCs. The receptors stem from a woman aged 18-30 years in good health and CMV-seronegative. Both conserved end residues are part of each CDR3. D genes are given only for firm matches. Rows give clone size only sometimes, using once, few, many, or a class for an expanded clone.

>16|once|TRBJ1-2|-|TRBV5-1
CASSSGDSGPPYGYTF
TGCGCCAGCAGCTCAGGGGATTCAGGGCCCCCCTATGGCTACACCTTC
>11|-|TRBJ2-7|TRBD1|TRBV19
CASGTAYEQYF
TGTGCCAGTGGGACAGCTTACGAGCAGTACTTC
>17|-|TRBJ2-4|TRBD2|TRBV11-3
CASSFRTSGSRWGIQYF
TGTGCCAGCAGCTTCAGGACTAGCGGGTCCCGGTGGGGCATTCAGTACTTC
>15|-|TRBJ2-3|-|TRBV5-1
CASRRDGGLTDTQYF
TGCGCCAGCAGAAGAGACGGGGGACTCACAGATACGCAGTATTTT
>16|-|TRBJ1-6|TRBD1|TRBV7-9
CASSPGQLQGSSPLHF
TGTGCCAGCAGCCCGGGACAGCTTCAAGGATCTTCACCCCTCCACTTT
>15|-|TRBJ1-1|-|TRBV11-2
CASSFSGGINTEAFF
TGTGCCAGCAGCTTTTCAGGAGGGATCAACACTGAAGCTTTCTTT
>13|-|TRBJ2-6|-|TRBV29-1
CSVYKSGANVLTF
TGCAGCGTTTATAAATCTGGGGCCAACGTCCTGACTTTC
>15|once|TRBJ1-6|-|TRBV2
CASTGETSYNSPLHF
TGTGCCAGCACCGGAGAGACCTCCTATAATTCACCCCTCCACTTT
>14|-|TRBJ2-5|TRBD1|TRBV2
CASSITGGEETQYF
TGTGCCAGCAGTATTACAGGGGGTGAAGAGACCCAGTACTTC
>13|-|TRBJ2-1|-|TRBV6-5
CASSYSSRGEQFF
TGTGCCAGCAGTTACTCGAGCCGGGGTGAGCAGTTCTTC
>15|few|TRBJ1-2|TRBD1|TRBV11-2
CASSIDRGRSYGYTF
TGTGCCAGCAGCATAGACAGGGGGCGAAGCTATGGCTACACCTTC
>15|-|TRBJ1-4|-|TRBV6-6
CASSPPQGRAEKLFF
TGTGCCAGCAGTCCACCACAGGGACGCGCTGAAAAACTGTTTTTT
>17|-|TRBJ2-6|TRBD1|TRBV6-1
CASSERDREWWANVLTF
TGTGCCAGCAGTGAAAGGGACAGAGAGTGGTGGGCCAACGTCCTGACTTTC
>16|-|TRBJ2-2|TRBD2|TRBV9
CASSPSGLVNTGELFF
TGTGCCAGCAGCCCCTCGGGACTAGTTAACACCGGGGAGCTGTTTTTT
>19|-|TRBJ1-2|TRBD1|TRBV29-1
CSVEVPPRAGGARAYGYTF
TGCAGCGTTGAAGTTCCACCGCGGGCAGGGGGTGCGAGGGCCTATGGCTACACCTTC
>13|-|TRBJ2-7|TRBD1|TRBV30
CAWGQGRTYEQYF
TGTGCCTGGGGACAGGGCCGGACCTACGAGCAGTACTTC
>16|once|TRBJ1-4|TRBD1|TRBV19
CASSIRGLATNEKLFF
TGTGCCAGTAGTATAAGGGGGCTTGCAACTAATGAAAAACTGTTTTTT
>14|-|TRBJ2-1|TRBD1|TRBV19
CASSIGDSYNEQFF
TGTGCCAGTAGTATAGGGGACAGTTACAATGAGCAGTTCTTC
>12|-|TRBJ2-3|-|TRBV18
CASSTYTDTQYF
TGTGCCAGCTCAACATACACAGATACGCAGTATTTT
>17|-|TRBJ2-5|-|TRBV4-3
CASSPLPRGGHQETQYF
TGCGCCAGCAGCCCGCTCCCCCGTGGGGGCCACCAAGAGACCCAGTACTTC
>12|-|TRBJ1-1|-|TRBV29-1
CSVDRGGPEAFF
TGCAGCGTTGATAGGGGGGGCCCCGAAGCTTTCTTT
>16|-|TRBJ2-7|-|TRBV5-1
CASSLGTGKQTYEQYF
TGCGCCAGCAGCTTAGGCACAGGGAAGCAAACCTACGAGCAGTACTTC
>14|-|TRBJ1-5|-|TRBV27
CASSAGRGNQPQHF
TGTGCCAGCAGCGCGGGGAGGGGCAATCAGCCCCAGCATTTT
>15|-|TRBJ1-1|-|TRBV14
CASSQSGLWSTEAFF
TGTGCCAGCAGCCAATCGGGTTTGTGGTCCACTGAAGCTTTCTTT
>14|-|TRBJ1-1|-|TRBV9
CASSVESQNTEAFF
TGTGCCAGCAGCGTAGAGAGTCAGAACACTGAAGCTTTCTTT
>13|-|TRBJ2-2|-|TRBV12-5
CASGAAGTGELFF
TGTGCTAGTGGTGCAGCGGGCACCGGGGAGCTGTTTTTT
>16|-|TRBJ2-3|TRBD2|TRBV5-6
CASSFRTSGRTDTQYF
TGTGCCAGCAGCTTCCGGACTAGCGGGAGAACAGATACGCAGTATTTT
>12|-|TRBJ2-3|TRBD1|TRBV2
CASRQGTDTQYF
TGTGCCAGCAGACAGGGGACAGATACGCAGTATTTT
>11|-|TRBJ1-2|-|TRBV27
CATLGKSGYTF
TGTGCCACCCTAGGCAAAAGCGGCTACACCTTC
>12|-|TRBJ1-2|-|TRBV2
CASRTVLGGYTF
TGTGCCAGCCGGACAGTCTTGGGAGGCTACACCTTC
>15|-|TRBJ1-1|TRBD1|TRBV6-5
CASRTVTGGGSKAFF
TGTGCCAGCAGGACGGTGACAGGGGGCGGAAGTAAAGCTTTCTTT
>17|-|TRBJ2-7|TRBD1|TRBV10-3
CAISESLGTGGVYEQYF
TGTGCCATCAGTGAGTCGCTTGGGACAGGGGGTGTTTACGAGCAGTACTTC
>15|-|TRBJ1-3|-|TRBV2
CASSEAYAGGNTIYF
TGTGCCAGCAGTGAAGCTTACGCGGGTGGAAACACCATATATTTT
>14|-|TRBJ2-1|TRBD1|TRBV7-6
CASSPGQGMDEQFF
TGTGCCAGCAGCCCGGGACAGGGGATGGATGAGCAGTTCTTC
>16|-|TRBJ1-4|TRBD1|TRBV15
CATSREVGQYNEKLFF
TGTGCCACCAGCAGAGAAGTGGGACAGTATAATGAAAAACTGTTTTTT